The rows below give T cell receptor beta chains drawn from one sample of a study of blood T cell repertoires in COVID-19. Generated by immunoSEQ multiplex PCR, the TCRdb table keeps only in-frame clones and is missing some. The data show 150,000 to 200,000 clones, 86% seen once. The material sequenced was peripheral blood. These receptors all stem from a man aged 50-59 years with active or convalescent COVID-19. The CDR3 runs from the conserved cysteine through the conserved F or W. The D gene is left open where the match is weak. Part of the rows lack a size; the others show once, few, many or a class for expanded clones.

TGTGCCAGTAGTCTCCACTCGACAGGCCACTACGAGCAGTACTTC | CASSLHSTGHYEQYF | . | . | TRBJ2-7 | TRBV19
TGCGCCAGCAGCTTCCTAGGGGCACCGAATCAGCCCCAGCATTTT | CASSFLGAPNQPQHF | few | . | TRBJ1-5 | TRBV5-1
TGTGCCAGCAGCTTAGTACTAGAAGGCTACGAGCAGTACTTC | CASSLVLEGYEQYF | . | . | TRBJ2-7 | TRBV7-2
TGTGCCAGCAGCCCCACCAGGGGTACCCACGAGCAGTACTTC | CASSPTRGTHEQYF | . | . | TRBJ2-7 | TRBV9
TGTGCCAGCAGCTTTCTAGCGGGGGGGAGCACAGATACGCAGTATTTT | CASSFLAGGSTDTQYF | . | TRBD2 | TRBJ2-3 | TRBV13
TGTGCCAGCAGTGAAAAGACAGGGGAGCCATATGGCTACACCTTC | CASSEKTGEPYGYTF | many | TRBD1 | TRBJ1-2 | TRBV6-1
TGTGCCAGCAGGGAACTAGTTGGGGAGCTGTTTTTT | CASRELVGELFF | . | . | TRBJ2-2 | TRBV2
TGTGCCAGCAGCTTAAAGGTCCCGGACTGGACCTACGAGCAGTACTTC | CASSLKVPDWTYEQYF | . | . | TRBJ2-7 | TRBV5-6
TGTGCCAGCAGTGCAGGGGAATCTAACTATGGCTACACCTTC | CASSAGESNYGYTF | . | . | TRBJ1-2 | TRBV2
TGTGCCAGCAGCTTAGAACAGGGTGGTTACTCACCCCTCCACTTT | CASSLEQGGYSPLHF | . | . | TRBJ1-6 | TRBV7-2
TGTGCCAGCAGCGTAATGACTAACCCCGAGACCCAGTACTTC | CASSVMTNPETQYF | . | . | TRBJ2-5 | TRBV9
TGTGCCAGCAGTTTAAACAGCTACCCGACCCAGCATTTT | CASSLNSYPTQHF | . | . | TRBJ1-5 | TRBV28
TGTGCCAGCAGCTTGGAGAGCGGAAGAGGGAACACTGAAGCTTTCTTT | CASSLESGRGNTEAFF | few | . | TRBJ1-1 | TRBV5-4
TGTGCCAGCTCACCAAACCCAGCGGGAGTGGCAGATACGCAGTATTTT | CASSPNPAGVADTQYF | few | TRBD2 | TRBJ2-3 | TRBV18
TGCGCCAGCAGCCAGACTAGCGGGGCCCGGGGGGCCAACGTCCTGACTTTC | CASSQTSGARGANVLTF | . | TRBD2 | TRBJ2-6 | TRBV4-1
TGTGCCAGCAGCTTGGAACTCCTAGCGGGGGCTTACGAGCAGTACTTC | CASSLELLAGAYEQYF | . | TRBD2 | TRBJ2-7 | TRBV5-6
TGTGCCACCAGTGATCCATATCCCAACCCTGACAGGGTTGGCACAGATACGCAGTATTTT | CATSDPYPNPDRVGTDTQYF | . | TRBD1 | TRBJ2-3 | TRBV24-1
TGTGCCAGCAGCGTAGCTAGTTGGAATGAGCAGTTCTTC | CASSVASWNEQFF | . | . | TRBJ2-1 | TRBV9
TGTGCCAGCAGCGCTCGACAGGGGGCTAATGAAAAACTGTTTTTT | CASSARQGANEKLFF | . | TRBD1 | TRBJ1-4 | TRBV9
TGCAGTGCTAGTGTAGCGGGCACAGATACGCAGTATTTT | CSASVAGTDTQYF | . | . | TRBJ2-3 | TRBV20-1
TGTGCCAGCAGTTCGGGCGGGAGGGGCCTCTACAATGAGCAGTTCTTC | CASSSGGRGLYNEQFF | . | TRBD2 | TRBJ2-1 | TRBV6-2/TRBV6-3
TGTGCCAGCAGCACCAGGGACTCAGATCAGCCCCAGCATTTT | CASSTRDSDQPQHF | . | . | TRBJ1-5 | TRBV21-1
TGCGCCAGCAGCTTTGGGGACAGGGGTGTGCATGGCTACACCTTC | CASSFGDRGVHGYTF | once | TRBD1 | TRBJ1-2 | TRBV5-1
TGTGCCAGCAGCCTGGCGAGGACTAACTATGGCTACACCTTC | CASSLARTNYGYTF | . | . | TRBJ1-2 | TRBV5-4
TGCGCCAGCAGCTTTGCAGGGGAGAACACCGGGGAGCTGTTTTTT | CASSFAGENTGELFF | . | . | TRBJ2-2 | TRBV5-1
TGTGCTAGCAGCTCGGGAACCCGGGGGGCGGCGCAGTATTTT | CASSSGTRGAAQYF | . | . | TRBJ2-3 | TRBV7-7
TGTGCCAGCTCGGAGGCTGGGGCCAACGTCCTGACTTTC | CASSEAGANVLTF | once | . | TRBJ2-6 | TRBV13
TGTGCCACCAGTGATTCCGGGACAGCCACGGAAGAGACCCAGTACTTC | CATSDSGTATEETQYF | . | TRBD1 | TRBJ2-5 | TRBV24-1
TGTGCCTGTACAGGGGGCGCTGGGACTGAAGCTTTCTTT | CACTGGAGTEAFF | . | TRBD1 | TRBJ1-1 | TRBV30
TGTGCCAGCAGCCAAGACGTAAACTATGGCTACACCTTC | CASSQDVNYGYTF | . | . | TRBJ1-2 | TRBV3-1/TRBV3-2
TGTGCCAGTAGGGAGCGGCCCTACAATGAGCAGTTCTTC | CASRERPYNEQFF | . | . | TRBJ2-1 | TRBV19
TGTGCCAGTAGTATCCCTCCGAGACAGAGATATAATTCACCCCTCCACTTT | CASSIPPRQRYNSPLHF | . | . | TRBJ1-6 | TRBV19
TGTGCTAGTGGTTTGCCAAAGGGACTAGAAGGCACAGATACGCAGTATTTT | CASGLPKGLEGTDTQYF | once | TRBD2 | TRBJ2-3 | TRBV12-5
TGTGCCAGCAGCTTAGACGCCCGGACAGGCAACTCTGGAAACACCATATATTTT | CASSLDARTGNSGNTIYF | . | TRBD1 | TRBJ1-3 | TRBV7-9
TGTGCCAGCAGCCAAGGCCGGACAGGGTATAATTCACCCCTCCACTTT | CASSQGRTGYNSPLHF | . | TRBD1 | TRBJ1-6 | TRBV14
TGTGCCAGCAGCTTGGGGCAGGGGTACTCTGAAGCTTTCTTT | CASSLGQGYSEAFF | . | . | TRBJ1-1 | TRBV5-5
TGTGCCAGCATCACCCTTGCTAGACAGGGCGATCAGCCCCAGCATTTT | CASITLARQGDQPQHF | . | TRBD1 | TRBJ1-5 | TRBV28
TGTGCCAGCAGCCAGGCCGACACAGATACGCAGTATTTT | CASSQADTDTQYF | . | . | TRBJ2-3 | TRBV4-2
TGTGCCAGCTCACCGTACGACAGGGGAAACACCATATATTTT | CASSPYDRGNTIYF | . | . | TRBJ1-3 | TRBV18
TGTGCCAGCAGCTTGGTGGGGAGGGATAATTCACCCCTCCACTTT | CASSLVGRDNSPLHF | . | . | TRBJ1-6 | TRBV5-6
TGTGCTAGTGGTTCGGAAATTCGAGGCAATGAGCAGTTCTTC | CASGSEIRGNEQFF | . | . | TRBJ2-1 | TRBV12-5
TGTGCCAGCAGTTTCGGGGGACTCCCCTATGGCTACACCTTC | CASSFGGLPYGYTF | . | . | TRBJ1-2 | TRBV27
TGCGCCAGCAGCCTCGACACGTCCACAGATACGCAGTATTTT | CASSLDTSTDTQYF | . | . | TRBJ2-3 | TRBV4-3
TGTGCCAGCAGACGCATTGCAGGGGGCAATCAGCCCCAGCATTTT | CASRRIAGGNQPQHF | . | . | TRBJ1-5 | TRBV28
TGCGCCAGCAGCTTCCGGGAAAACACAGATACGCAGTATTTT | CASSFRENTDTQYF | . | . | TRBJ2-3 | TRBV5-1
TGTGCCAGCAGTAGCGGGGGATCTGGCTACACCTTC | CASSSGGSGYTF | . | . | TRBJ1-2 | TRBV27
TGTGCCAGCAGCCAACCCTCCGGGGCTAGCGGACAAGAGACCCAGTACTTC | CASSQPSGASGQETQYF | once | TRBD2 | TRBJ2-5 | TRBV9
TGTGCCAGCAGTGACCCCCTAGCGGGAGAACTAGCCAAAAACATTCAGTACTTC | CASSDPLAGELAKNIQYF | . | TRBD2 | TRBJ2-4 | TRBV25-1
TGTGCCAGTAGAGCGGGGGATACGCAGTATTTT | CASRAGDTQYF | once | TRBD2 | TRBJ2-3 | TRBV19
TGTGCCAGCCTGGAGGGACTAGGCACAGATACGCAGTATTTT | CASLEGLGTDTQYF | . | TRBD2 | TRBJ2-3 | TRBV9
TGCGCCAGCAGCCAAGAAAGAGGTACAGGGAATCAGCCCCAGCATTTT | CASSQERGTGNQPQHF | . | . | TRBJ1-5 | TRBV4-1
TGTGCCAGCAGTGAAGCGCTGGCGGGAGATCAAGAGACCCAGTACTTC | CASSEALAGDQETQYF | . | TRBD2 | TRBJ2-5 | TRBV2
TGTGCCAGCAGTGAGGGTCTAGCGTTTAATGAGCAGTTCTTC | CASSEGLAFNEQFF | . | . | TRBJ2-1 | TRBV6-4
TGCGCCAGCAGCCGGGGGTCCTCGGTGGATGAGCAGTTCTTC | CASSRGSSVDEQFF | . | . | TRBJ2-1 | TRBV5-1
TGTGCCATCAGGCCCCAGGGGGATTACTTCACAGATACGCAGTATTTT | CAIRPQGDYFTDTQYF | . | TRBD1 | TRBJ2-3 | TRBV10-3
TGTGCCAGCAGCTACTCCGGGACTGCGTATGGCTACACCTTC | CASSYSGTAYGYTF | . | . | TRBJ1-2 | TRBV11-3
TGTGCCAGCAGTGACGGGACATCTCAATTTCAGCCCCAGCATTTT | CASSDGTSQFQPQHF | few | . | TRBJ1-5 | TRBV2
TGTGCCAGCAGCATGCTAGCAGGGGTTGAGCAGTTCTTC | CASSMLAGVEQFF | . | . | TRBJ2-1 | TRBV5-4
TGTGCCAGCAGCTCAAAGGCAGGGGGCACTGAAGCTTTCTTT | CASSSKAGGTEAFF | . | TRBD1 | TRBJ1-1 | TRBV11-2
TGTGCCAGCAGTTCACAGGCTCAATTATATGCAATAAATCAGCCCCAGCATTTT | CASSSQAQLYAINQPQHF | . | . | TRBJ1-5 | TRBV6-2/TRBV6-3